This entry lists 11 T cell receptor beta chains sequenced from one sample in a study of T cells after yellow fever vaccination. TCRdb passed the 5' RACE reads through MiXCR, listing each CDR3 protein once. There are some 320,000 distinct CDR3 sequences in the sample; 3.5% to 4.5% occur only once, and approximately 19% lies in the top ten. The starting material was PBMCs, obtained 15 days after the yellow fever booster vaccination. The receptors come from a man in his late teens or twenties who received the YFV17D yellow fever vaccine.

In this sample, this clonotype turned up many times. The rearrangement uses TRBV4-2 and TRBJ2-7, with TRBD2 matching 10 bases. Germline V lookup: CDR1 LGHNA, CDR2 YNFKEQ. The J segment lost 3 bases and the V segment lost 0 bases, leaving 2 bases of the junction unmatched. CDR3 length equals 15 residues. The CDR3 DNA reads as TGTGCCAGCAGCCAAGATTTAGCGGGGGGCTACGAGCAGTACTTC. It is translated as CASSQDLAGGYEQYF.

This clonotype turned up a few times. V usage is TRBV4-1 and J usage is TRBJ1-5; D unclear. Trimming took off 3 bases at V and 6 bases at J, with 12 bases between the two ends. The CDR3 is 14 amino acids. CDR1 and CDR2 from the germline V gene are MGHRA and YSYEKL. The CDR3 loop is CASSHQQSSQPQHF. CDR3 in DNA: TGCGCCAGCAGCCACCAGCAATCTAGTCAGCCCCAGCATTTT.

The chain has TRBV20-1 and TRBJ2-7; D may match TRBD1 or TRBD2 (6 bases each). The CDR3 has 14 amino acids. Germline V gene data show CDR1 as DFQATT and CDR2 as SNEGSKA (reference sequence). The ends were cut back, 3 bases at V and 6 bases at J, with 18 bases in the middle. The CDR3: CSASSRGEWGEQYV. The CDR3 nucleotides read TGCAGTGCTAGCTCGAGGGGGGAATGGGGCGAGCAGTACGTC.

This clonotype was seen only a few times. The chain recombines TRBV25-1 with TRBJ1-1; D is ambiguous. Between the trimmed V and J ends, which lost 4 bases and 1 base, there was a span of 13 bases. This CDR3 has 15 amino acids. CDR1 and CDR2 (germline): MGHDK, SYGVNS. The DNA of the CDR3 is TGTGCCAGCAGTGGAAGAGAACATTGGAACACTGAAGCTTTCTTT. This sequence encodes CASSGREHWNTEAFF.

This clonotype was picked up many times. The chain combines TRBV5-5 with TRBJ2-7, with 11 bases aligning to TRBD2. CDR3 length: 17 amino acids. The J segment lost 7 bases and the V segment lost 0 bases, leaving 12 bases of the junction unmatched. CDR1 is SGHKS, CDR2 YYEKEE, per germline (reference sequence). CDR3 in DNA: TGTGCCAGCAGCTTGGGGCTAGCGGGGGGTCTTGACGCGGAGCAGTACTTC. Residues: CASSLGLAGGLDAEQYF.

The V and J genes are TRBV7-3 and TRBJ2-1, with D possibly matching TRBD1 (6 bases). Germline assignment: CDR1 SGHTA and CDR2 FQGTGA. Between the trimmed V and J ends, which lost 0 bases and 9 bases, there was a span of 6 bases. The CDR3 spans 12 residues. The CDR3 DNA reads TGTGCCAGCAGCTTAACCAGGGGTGAGCAGTTCTTC. Protein sequence: CASSLTRGEQFF. The whole variable domain, filled in from reference TRBV7-3 and TRBJ2-1, reads GAGVSQTPSNKVTEKGKYVELRCDPISGHTALYWYRQSLGQGPEFLIYFQGTGAADDSGLPNDRFFAVRPEGSVSTLKIQRTERGDSAVYLCASSLTRGEQFFGPGTRLTVL.

The chain combines TRBV3-1 with TRBJ2-1; 10 bases map to TRBD2. The CDR3 consists of 14 residues. Germline CDR1 and CDR2: LGHDT and YNNKEL (reference sequence). V lost 7 bases to trimming and J lost 6 bases; unmatched junction nucleotides: 6. The CDR3 is CASKPAGGLNEQFF. CDR3 DNA sequence: TGTGCCAGCAAACCAGCGGGGGGGCTCAATGAGCAGTTCTTC.

The V call is TRBV28, the J call TRBJ1-2, with 7 bases lining up with TRBD1. V lost 4 bases to trimming and J lost 4 bases; unmatched junction nucleotides: 6. Per the germline V gene, CDR1 is MDHEN and CDR2 is SYDVKM. This CDR3 has 14 amino acids. CDR3 residues: CASSSVTGIYGYTF. In DNA form, the CDR3 reads TGTGCCAGCAGTTCCGTGACAGGGATCTATGGCTACACCTTC.

This clonotype came up a few times. The chain employs TRBV5-1 and TRBJ2-7; D is possibly TRBD1 (5 bases). Germline V gene sequence: CDR1 SGHRS, CDR2 YFSETQ. With 3 bases removed from V and 11 bases from J, the gap between germline ends came to 15 bases. The CDR3 contains 12 residues. The chain's CDR3 is CASSWDQGRKYF. Written as DNA, the CDR3 is TGCGCCAGCAGCTGGGATCAGGGTCGGAAGTACTTC.

This chain connects TRBV7-9 to TRBJ2-1; 7 bases are shared with TRBD2. The CDR3 covers 15 residues. V dropped 5 bases and J dropped 2; count of bases not matched to a gene: 6. CDR1 is SEHNR and CDR2 is FQNEAQ in the germline V gene (reference sequence). This CDR3 is CASSRSGTTYNEQFF. CDR3 bases: TGTGCCAGCAGCCGAAGCGGGACTACCTACAATGAGCAGTTCTTC.

This clonotype was counted between two and nine times. For the CDR3, the DNA is TGTGCCAGCAGTGAATGGGCTGGAGAGACCCAGTACTTC. Residues: CASSEWAGETQYF. V and J are TRBV2 and TRBJ2-5; D gene unclear. CDR3 length equals 13 residues. The germline V gene has CDR1 SNHLY and CDR2 FYNNEI. Trimming pared 2 bases from V and 4 bases from J, leaving 8 bases between.